This TCR beta chain stems from a study of blood T cells in healthy people across ages. Through a sample-barcoded 5' primer and a J-beta primer mix, a second PCR was run for roughly 6 to 12 cycles. Each CDR3 protein gets one entry after TCRdb re-called the 5' RACE reads with MiXCR. Of under 1,100,000 distinct CDR3 sequences in the sample, less than 25% are singletons; the top ten hold less than 0.85%. The CDR3 consists of 14 residues. CDR1 is SGHNT, CDR2 YENEEA, per germline. The V end lost 6 bases, the J end lost 2 bases, and 11 bases lay between the germline ends. Another study also made use of these data, one on T cells of mothers and their children.

The TCR sequence derives from a girl aged 2 to 9 in good health. This rearrangement joins TRBV11-3 to TRBJ2-1; tentative D call: TRBD1 (5 bases). The source material was blood. CDR3 residues: CASRTQGTYNEQFF. CDR3 coding DNA: TGTGCCAGCAGGACCCAGGGAACCTACAATGAGCAGTTCTTC. Variable domain in full (rest from reference TRBV11-3 and TRBJ2-1): EAGVVQSPRYKIIEKKQPVAFWCNPISGHNTLYWYLQNLGQGPELLIRYENEEAVDDSQLPKDRFSAERLKGVDSTLKIQPAELGDSAVYLCASRTQGTYNEQFFGPGTRLTVL.